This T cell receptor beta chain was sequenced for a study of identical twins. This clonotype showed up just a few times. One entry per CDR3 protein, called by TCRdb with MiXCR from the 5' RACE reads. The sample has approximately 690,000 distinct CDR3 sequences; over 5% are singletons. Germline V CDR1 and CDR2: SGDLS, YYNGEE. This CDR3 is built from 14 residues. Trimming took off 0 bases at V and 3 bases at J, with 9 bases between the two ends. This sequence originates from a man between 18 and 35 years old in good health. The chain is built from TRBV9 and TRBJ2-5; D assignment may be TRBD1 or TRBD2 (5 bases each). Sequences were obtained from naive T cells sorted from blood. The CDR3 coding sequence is TGTGCCAGCAGCGTAGAGGTGGGGGAAGAGACCCAGTACTTC. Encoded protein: CASSVEVGEETQYF.